These 25 T cell receptor beta chains were sequenced from one sample in a study of cytomegalovirus exposure and HLA in healthy donors. PCR involved 60 Vbeta and 13 Jbeta primers. Assay: immunoSEQ multiplex PCR; the TCRdb copy retains only in-frame clones and omits some. This sample carries about 160,000 clones, approximately 84% of them seen once, and the ten largest clones take approximately 3.4%. Input material: PBMCs. Source of these receptors: a woman aged 50 to 65 in good health and CMV-seropositive.

This chain links TRBV2 with TRBJ1-5; D not certain. The germline V gene encodes CDR1 SNHLY and CDR2 FYNNEI. This CDR3 contains 13 residues. With 4 bases removed from V and 1 base from J, the gap between germline ends came to 5 bases. In DNA, the CDR3 is TGTGCCAGCAGTGGAGGGAGCAATCAGCCCCAGCATTTT. Protein: CASSGGSNQPQHF.

Worth noting for this clone: The identical CDR3 is also encoded by other nucleotide sequences in the sample. This chain connects TRBV4-3 to TRBJ2-3; possibly TRBD1 for D (5 bases). Germline CDR1 reads LGHNA; CDR2 reads YSLEER. This CDR3 comprises 14 residues. V was shortened by 1 base and J by 2 bases, with 7 bases between the two germline ends. CDR3 nucleotides: TGCGCCAGCAGCCAAGGGGGCTTCACAGATACGCAGTATTTT. It encodes CASSQGGFTDTQYF.

The chain employs TRBV9 and TRBJ2-2, with 8 nucleotides matching TRBD1. The CDR3 is 16 residues long. Germline-derived CDR1 and CDR2 are SGDLS and YYNGEE. J was trimmed by 4 bases and V by 0 bases; bases with no gene match: 5. CDR3 sequence (DNA): TGTGCCAGCAGCGTAGCAGGACAGGGTGGCACCGGGGAGCTGTTTTTT. Amino acids: CASSVAGQGGTGELFF.

J is TRBJ1-6 and V is TRBV5-1; D is possibly TRBD1 (5 bases). The CDR3 contains 16 residues. V was clipped by 3 bases and J by 9 bases, with 19 bases between them. The germline CDR1 and CDR2 sequences are SGHRS and YFSETQ. CDR3 coding DNA: TGCGCCAGCAGCTCGGCGCAAGGGGCTGCGACTTCACCCCTCCACTTT. It encodes CASSSAQGAATSPLHF.

This clone was counted once. V is TRBV4-3 and J is TRBJ1-2; 9 bases fit TRBD1. The ends lost 4 bases at V and 6 bases at J; junction bases unmatched: 9. Germline CDR1 and CDR2: LGHNA and YSLEER. This CDR3 contains 15 residues. CDR3 protein: CASSLQDGDRDGYTF. The CDR3 nucleotides are TGCGCCAGCAGCCTTCAGGACGGGGACAGGGATGGCTACACCTTC.

A single count supports this clone. The genes are TRBV5-6 and TRBJ1-2, with D unclear. CDR1 SGHDT and CDR2 YYEEEE come from the germline V gene. The CDR3 has 14 amino acids. The V and J ends lost 3 bases and 7 bases respectively, with 16 bases between them. The CDR3 loop is CASSSTTGSFGYTF. As DNA, the CDR3 is TGTGCCAGCAGCTCCACAACGGGGTCCTTTGGCTACACCTTC.

The J gene is TRBJ1-4, the V gene TRBV10-1; D call uncertain. V lost 7 bases, J lost 0 bases, and 6 bases lay in between. This CDR3 spans 13 amino acids. Germline V lookup: CDR1 WNHNN, CDR2 SYGVQD (reference sequence). The CDR3: CASNRATNEKLFF. As DNA, the CDR3 is TGCGCCAGCAATCGAGCAACTAATGAAAAACTGTTTTTT.

J is TRBJ2-7 and V is TRBV4-1; the D gene is possibly TRBD1 (6 bases). Trimming removed 1 base from V and 2 bases from J, with 21 bases in between. Per germline, CDR1 MGHRA and CDR2 YSYEKL. The CDR3 sequence is 18 residues long. CDR3 sequence: CASSQATSVGAQAYEQYF. The CDR3 coding sequence is TGCGCCAGCAGCCAAGCTACCTCGGTGGGGGCGCAGGCCTACGAGCAGTACTTC.

Of note for this clone: Compared with germline, one end of the junction differs, possibly owing to a read error. The V and J genes are TRBV29-1 and TRBJ2-4; 12 nucleotides line up with TRBD1. From germline, CDR1 is SQVTM and CDR2 ANQGSEA. The CDR3 is 16 amino acids. The CDR3 spells CSVALTGQGAGNSQYF. Written as DNA, the CDR3 is TGCAGCGTCGCATTAACGGGACAGGGGGCCGGAAACAGTCAGTACTTC.

The J gene is TRBJ1-4, the V gene TRBV19; D not resolved. V was shortened by 1 base and J by 6 bases, with 15 bases between the two germline ends. The CDR3 is 16 amino acids. Germline V gene data show CDR1 as LNHDA and CDR2 as SQIVND (reference sequence). This CDR3 is CASSIGASGLDEKLFF. The DNA for the CDR3 is TGTGCCAGTAGTATAGGAGCCTCCGGGTTGGATGAAAAACTGTTTTTT. The complete variable domain, with remaining parts taken from reference TRBV19 and TRBJ1-4, reads DGGITQSPKYLFRKEGQNVTLSCEQNLNHDAMYWYRQDPGQGLRLIYYSQIVNDFQKGDIAEGYSVSREKKESFPLTVTSAQKNPTAFYLCASSIGASGLDEKLFFGSGTQLSVL.

The chain couples TRBV2 to TRBJ1-1; perhaps TRBD1 as D (5 bases). V lost 5 bases to trimming and J lost 6 bases, with 16 bases between them. Germline CDR1 is SNHLY and CDR2 is FYNNEI. This CDR3 contains 14 residues. The CDR3 loop is CASSPQGSLSEAFF. The CDR3, as DNA: TGTGCCAGCAGTCCCCAGGGAAGCCTCTCTGAAGCTTTCTTT. The entire variable domain, with the rest obtained from reference TRBV2 and TRBJ1-1, is as follows: EPEVTQTPSHQVTQMGQEVILRCVPISNHLYFYWYRQILGQKVEFLVSFYNNEISEKSEIFDDQFSVERPDGSNFTLKIRSTKLEDSAMYFCASSPQGSLSEAFFGQGTRLTVV.

The chain couples TRBV5-1 to TRBJ2-1; 12 positions match TRBD2. CDR1 and CDR2 from the germline V gene are SGHRS and YFSETQ. CDR3 length: 15 amino acids. V lost 4 bases, J lost 6 bases, and 5 bases stayed unmatched. DNA of the CDR3: TGCGCCAGCAGCCCTTCTAGCGGGAGGGCCAATGAGCAGTTCTTC. Amino acid sequence: CASSPSSGRANEQFF.

The J gene is TRBJ1-1, the V gene TRBV28; maybe TRBD1 (6 bases). The CDR3 extends over 16 amino acids. The germline V gene encodes CDR1 MDHEN and CDR2 SYDVKM. Trimming left V 6 bases short and J 8 bases short, with 25 bases between. The CDR3 reads CASSLASTTGLTEAFF. The CDR3 nucleotides are TGTGCCAGCAGCCTCGCGTCTACTACAGGGTTGACCGAAGCTTTCTTT.

The chain combines TRBV28 with TRBJ2-3; D is undetermined. Germline CDR1 reads MDHEN; CDR2 reads SYDVKM. V was cut by 3 bases and J by 4 bases, with 11 bases left in between. The CDR3 has 14 residues. The CDR3: CASSFSGWADTQYF. The CDR3 DNA sequence: TGTGCCAGCAGTTTTTCGGGTTGGGCAGATACGCAGTATTTT.

The chain uses TRBV5-4 and TRBJ2-2; possibly TRBD1 for D (5 bases). V lost 5 bases, J lost 6 bases, and 17 bases lay in between. The CDR3 has 15 residues. Germline CDR1 is SGHNT and CDR2 is YYREEE (reference sequence). CDR3 region: CASSSPRVPAGELFF. The CDR3 DNA follows: TGTGCCAGCAGTTCCCCCAGGGTACCTGCCGGGGAGCTGTTTTTT.

The sample holds one count of this clone. The chain is built from TRBV10-2 and TRBJ2-4; 8 bases align to TRBD2. The germline V gene has CDR1 WSHSY and CDR2 SAAADI. The CDR3 is 16 residues long. Losses at the gene ends were 3 bases for V and 0 bases for J; bases not matched to a gene: 4. The CDR3 DNA reads TGCGCCAGCAGTGAATCGGGGGGGCAAGCCAAAAACATTCAGTACTTC. It yields the protein CASSESGGQAKNIQYF.

This clone was picked up one time. The genes are TRBV6-5 and TRBJ2-7; TRBD2 might be the D (5 bases). Germline assignment: CDR1 MNHEY and CDR2 SVGAGI. Trimming pared 0 bases from V and 3 bases from J, leaving 6 bases between. There are 13 residues in the CDR3. CDR3 nucleotide sequence: TGTGCCAGCAGTTACTCGGAGGTCTACGAGCAGTACTTC. Residues: CASSYSEVYEQYF.

CDR3 in DNA: TGTGCCAGCAGTTCCCAGGGGGCGATGAACACTGAAGCTTTCTTT. Its protein product is CASSSQGAMNTEAFF. The chain links TRBV6-1 to TRBJ1-1; TRBD1 matches 8 bases. The CDR3 has 15 residues. Germline CDR1 and CDR2: MNHNS and SASEGT. Trimming at V came to 5 bases and at J to 0 bases, leaving 5 bases not matched to a gene.

The chain is built from TRBV5-1 and TRBJ2-1, with 9 positions matching TRBD1. This CDR3 is 14 amino acids long. V was clipped by 0 bases and J by 5 bases; unmatched bases: 0. The germline gives CDR1 SGHRS, CDR2 YFSETQ. The CDR3 sequence: CASSLGTGDNEQFF. DNA of the CDR3: TGCGCCAGCAGCTTGGGGACAGGGGACAATGAGCAGTTCTTC.

This clone was seen a few times. This chain uses TRBV7-9 with TRBJ1-2; D is ambiguous. The germline V gene has CDR1 SEHNR and CDR2 FQNEAQ (reference sequence). Trimming removed 3 bases at V and 8 bases at J, with 16 bases between. This CDR3 comprises 14 residues. As DNA, the CDR3 is TGTGCCAGCAGCTTTGGTTCTAGGTATGGCGGCTACACCTTC. Amino acid sequence: CASSFGSRYGGYTF.

The chain links TRBV18 to TRBJ1-2, with 10 bases aligning to TRBD1. CDR1 is KGHSH and CDR2 is LQKENI in the germline V gene. Trimming took 1 base from V and 2 from J; bases not matched to a gene: 10. The CDR3 runs 18 residues. As DNA, the CDR3 is TGTGCCAGCTCACCACTGCCCGCGCCGGGACAGGGGAACTATGGCTACACCTTC. Translated, it gives CASSPLPAPGQGNYGYTF.

The J gene is TRBJ2-3, the V gene TRBV5-1; possible D gene TRBD2, 6 bases. Germline V gene data show CDR1 as SGHRS and CDR2 as YFSETQ. Trimming stripped 0 bases from V and 1 base from J, with 18 bases between. The CDR3 sequence is 18 residues long. This CDR3 is CASSLGTGLALGTDTQYF. DNA for the CDR3: TGCGCCAGCAGCTTGGGTACGGGACTGGCACTGGGCACAGATACGCAGTATTTT.

The CDR3, as DNA: TGTGCCAGCAGCTTAGCCGGGACAGGTGGCGAAAAACTGTTTTTT. It encodes CASSLAGTGGEKLFF. This chain connects TRBV7-2 to TRBJ1-4, with TRBD1 matching over 8 bases. The ends lost 0 bases at V and 8 bases at J; junction bases unmatched: 5. CDR3 length: 15 amino acids. Per germline, CDR1 SGHTA and CDR2 FQGNSA.

V is TRBV10-3 and J is TRBJ1-2; the D gene is possibly TRBD1 (6 bases). Looked up from germline, CDR1 is ENHRY and CDR2 is SYGVKD. V dropped 7 bases and J dropped 4 bases, with 16 bases sitting between them. CDR3 length: 14 amino acids. CDR3 region: CAINPTRGVYGYTF. The CDR3 DNA reads as TGTGCCATCAACCCAACCAGGGGAGTCTATGGCTACACCTTC.

This clone was picked up many times. This sequence joins TRBV5-8 and TRBJ2-2, with TRBD2 matching over 8 bases. The length of the CDR3 is 17 residues. CDR1 is SGHTS and CDR2 is YDEGEE in the germline V gene. V shed 1 base, J shed 8 bases, and the junction held 13 bases outside the gene matches. CDR3 nucleotide sequence: TGTGCCAGCAGCTTGTATGCGGGACTAGGGAGAAGTGGGGAGCTGTTTTTT. Its translation is CASSLYAGLGRSGELFF.